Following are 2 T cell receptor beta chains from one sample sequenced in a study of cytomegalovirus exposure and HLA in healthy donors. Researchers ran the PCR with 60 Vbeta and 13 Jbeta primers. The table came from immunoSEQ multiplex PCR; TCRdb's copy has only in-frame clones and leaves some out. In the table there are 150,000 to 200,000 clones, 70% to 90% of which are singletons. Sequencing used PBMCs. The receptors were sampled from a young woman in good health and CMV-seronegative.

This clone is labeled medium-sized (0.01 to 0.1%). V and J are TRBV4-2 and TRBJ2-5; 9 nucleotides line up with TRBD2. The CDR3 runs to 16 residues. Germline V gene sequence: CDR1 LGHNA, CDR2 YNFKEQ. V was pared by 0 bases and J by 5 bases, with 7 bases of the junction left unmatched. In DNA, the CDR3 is TGTGCCAGCAGCCAAGAAAGGGCGGGGGGGCCGGAGACCCAGTACTTC. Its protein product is CASSQERAGGPETQYF.

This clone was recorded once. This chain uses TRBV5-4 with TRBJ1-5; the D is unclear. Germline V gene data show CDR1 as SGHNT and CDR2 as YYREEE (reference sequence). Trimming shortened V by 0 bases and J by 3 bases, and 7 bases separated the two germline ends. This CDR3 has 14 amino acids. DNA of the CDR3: TGTGCCAGCAGCTTGGAAGGAGACAATCAGCCCCAGCATTTT. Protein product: CASSLEGDNQPQHF.